The source of this T cell receptor (beta chain) is a study of T cell repertoires in cytomegalovirus infection. About the study: Epitope selection comprised recently identified HLA-C-restricted CMV epitopes and well-studied HLA-B-restricted CMV epitopes. An indication of both CMV infection and matching HLA type came from public TCR beta signatures.

Study observations and caveats: The cumulative frequency of public TCR beta families distinguished individuals who carried CMV together with the relevant HLA.

With respect to this clonotype: Its specificity is not known.

V lost 2 bases and J 8 bases, leaving 8 bases between the germline ends. Germline V lookup: CDR1 SGHNT, CDR2 YYREEE (reference sequence). This CDR3 has 13 amino acids. TCRdb reprocessed the reads via MiXCR and lists one record per CDR3 protein. The data contain 140,000 to 150,000 distinct CDR3 sequences, more than 25% of them seen just once; the ten biggest clones take up 45% to 55%. This material consisted of CD8+ T cells from cultured PBMCs, taken from culture after CMV antigen stimulation. The clonotype was recovered from a human donor in good health (CMV status not recorded). Some clones in this sample may be carry-over from other donors' samples. The chain employs TRBV5-4 and TRBJ1-6; D is possibly TRBD1 (5 bases). CDR3 sequence (DNA): TGTGCCAGCAGCTTCATAGGGGATTCACCCCTCCACTTT. Its protein product is CASSFIGDSPLHF.